The TCR beta chain under discussion was sequenced for a study of blood T cell repertoires in COVID-19. Seattle patient enrollment occurred during active infection, with longitudinal follow-up thereafter. Profiled with immunoSEQ multiplex PCR; TCRdb holds only in-frame clones, not every one. The sample records about 250,000 clones, about 84% being singletons. V dropped 3 bases and J dropped 4; count of bases not matched to a gene: 14. Looked up from germline, CDR1 is DFQATT and CDR2 is SNEGSKA (reference sequence). The CDR3 sequence is 16 residues long. The count of this clone is one. The chain joins TRBV20-1 to TRBJ2-5; 7 nucleotides match TRBD2. Sequenced: peripheral blood. This clonotype was sampled from a woman aged 80 or over with COVID-19, enrolled during active disease. The chain's CDR3 is CSASPLAGRIGETQYF. The CDR3 nucleotides read TGCAGTGCTAGTCCCTTAGCGGGTAGAATAGGAGAGACCCAGTACTTC.